Below are 27 T cell receptor beta chains sequenced from a single sample in a study of blood T cell repertoires in COVID-19. Sequencing was performed with immunoSEQ multiplex PCR; in TCRdb, only in-frame clones are kept and a portion is missing. In the table there are 95,000 to 120,000 clones, over 75% of which are singletons. Sequenced sample: peripheral blood. The receptors shown here come from a woman in her seventies with acute or convalescent COVID-19.

The rearrangement joins TRBV28 to TRBJ1-5, with a tentative D call TRBD1 (6 bases). The CDR3 is 12 amino acids. Germline V gene data show CDR1 as MDHEN and CDR2 as SYDVKM. V was pared by 8 bases and J by 6 bases, with 11 bases between. The DNA for the CDR3 is TGTGCCAGCCTCAGGGGTTCTCAGCCCCAGCATTTT. This translates into CASLRGSQPQHF.

Written as DNA, the CDR3 is TGTGCCAGCAGTGAAGGTGCGGGATGGGGCACAGATACGCAGTATTTT. It specifies CASSEGAGWGTDTQYF. This chain links TRBV6-1 with TRBJ2-3; weak D call: TRBD2 (6 bases). The CDR3 is 16 residues long. V gave up 1 base and J gave up 1 base, with 12 bases separating them. Per the germline V gene, CDR1 is MNHNS and CDR2 is SASEGT.

The chain joins TRBV19 to TRBJ1-5; tentatively, D is TRBD1 (5 bases). Germline CDR1 LNHDA, CDR2 SQIVND (reference sequence). This CDR3 is 15 amino acids long. V was shortened by 4 bases and J by 8 bases, with 18 bases between the two germline ends. The CDR3 region is CASSSGGTFDEPQHF. The CDR3 nucleotides are TGTGCCAGTAGTAGCGGAGGGACGTTCGATGAGCCCCAGCATTTT.

The chain is built from TRBV5-1 and TRBJ2-1, with D possibly being TRBD1 (5 bases). This CDR3 is built from 13 residues. V lost 4 bases to trimming and J lost 6 bases, with 11 bases between them. The germline V gene encodes CDR1 SGHRS and CDR2 YFSETQ. In nucleotides, the CDR3 is TGCGCCAGCAGCCTGCCAGGGTTCAATGAGCAGTTCTTC. Residues: CASSLPGFNEQFF.

The rearrangement joins TRBV20-1 to TRBJ2-1; D gene uncertain. This CDR3 region has 11 residues. The V and J ends lost 5 bases and 7 bases respectively, with 9 bases between them. The germline V gene has CDR1 DFQATT and CDR2 SNEGSKA (reference sequence). The CDR3 region has the DNA TGCAGTGCTGAGACTGAGAATGAGCAGTTCTTC. Its translation is CSAETENEQFF.

This clone was observed a few times. The V gene is TRBV29-1, the J gene TRBJ2-2, with 9 bases that match TRBD1. Losses at the gene ends were 5 bases for V and 1 base for J; bases not matched to a gene: 14. The CDR3 is 18 residues long. The germline CDR1 and CDR2 sequences are SQVTM and ANQGSEA. The CDR3 sequence: CSVWAGTGSGLNTGELFF. The CDR3 coding sequence is TGCAGCGTTTGGGCAGGGACAGGGTCAGGCCTGAACACCGGGGAGCTGTTTTTT.

This chain uses TRBV6-5 with TRBJ2-3; tentatively, D is TRBD2 (6 bases). CDR1 is MNHEY and CDR2 is SVGAGI in the germline V gene. The V end lost 1 base, the J end lost 5 bases, and 7 bases lay between the germline ends. The CDR3 is made up of 13 amino acids. CDR3 DNA: TGTGCCAGCAGTTACTTGGGGGGAGATACGCAGTATTTT. Protein sequence: CASSYLGGDTQYF.

The V call is TRBV5-3, the J call TRBJ2-1; D call uncertain. TRBV5-3 carries the ORF label, with uncertain function. This CDR3 comprises 15 residues. V was pared by 0 bases and J by 7 bases, with 14 bases between. This CDR3 is CARSLGGRLVNEQFF. The DNA of the CDR3 is TGTGCCAGAAGCTTGGGTGGCAGGCTTGTAAATGAGCAGTTCTTC.

The chain uses TRBV28 and TRBJ1-2; D gene ambiguous. CDR1 and CDR2 from the germline V gene are MDHEN and SYDVKM. Trimming took 3 bases from V and 4 from J, leaving 12 bases between them. The CDR3 totals 14 residues. The CDR3 sequence is CASSFIEVGYGYTF. The CDR3 DNA sequence: TGTGCCAGCAGTTTTATCGAGGTCGGCTATGGCTACACCTTC.

V usage is TRBV30 and J usage is TRBJ2-3; 12 bases match TRBD2. The trim removed 2 bases at V and 6 bases at J, leaving 6 bases unmatched. CDR1 is GTSNPN, CDR2 SVGIG, per germline (reference sequence). This CDR3 is 15 amino acids long. Here the CDR3 DNA reads TGTGCCTGGAGTCGGACTAGCGGGACATCGGATACGCAGTATTTT. Translation: CAWSRTSGTSDTQYF.

The chain has TRBV5-6 and TRBJ1-2, with TRBD1 as a possible D gene (6 bases). Germline CDR1 reads SGHDT; CDR2 reads YYEEEE. The CDR3 covers 14 residues. The V end lost 5 bases, the J end lost 1 base, and 12 bases lay between the germline ends. DNA for the CDR3: TGTGCCAGCAGGCCCAGGGGAGTTAACTATGGCTACACCTTC. It yields the protein CASRPRGVNYGYTF.

The chain carries TRBV27 and TRBJ1-1; unclear D gene. Germline V lookup: CDR1 MNHEY, CDR2 SMNVEV (reference sequence). The CDR3 has 15 amino acids. V was clipped by 0 bases and J by 1 base, with 9 bases between them. In nucleotides, the CDR3 is TGTGCCAGCAGTTTATCGAACAACCCGAACACTGAAGCTTTCTTT. It encodes CASSLSNNPNTEAFF.

The chain links TRBV18 to TRBJ2-1; 13 positions match TRBD2. The V segment lost 6 bases and the J segment 7 bases; nucleotides outside the gene matches: 9. There are 16 residues in the CDR3. The germline V gene has CDR1 KGHSH and CDR2 LQKENI. The CDR3 protein is CASSPLAGLAGNEQFF. The CDR3 DNA follows: TGTGCCAGCTCGCCCCTTGCGGGACTAGCGGGGAATGAGCAGTTCTTC.

This clone was observed a single time. This chain connects TRBV6-5 to TRBJ2-5; D not resolved. V gave up 4 bases and J gave up 4 bases, with 13 bases separating them. The CDR3 sequence is 14 residues long. From germline, CDR1 is MNHEY and CDR2 SVGAGI. The CDR3 protein is CASSSIRVAETQYF. DNA for the CDR3: TGTGCCAGCAGTTCGATTCGGGTGGCAGAGACCCAGTACTTC.

This sequence joins TRBV28 and TRBJ2-5, with TRBD2 matching over 10 bases. J gave up 3 bases and V 1 base, and 8 bases lay outside the gene matches. The CDR3 contains 17 residues. Per the germline V gene, CDR1 is MDHEN and CDR2 is SYDVKM. For the CDR3, the DNA is TGTGCCAGCAGTTTATCTGGACTAGCGGTGTTGGAAGAGACCCAGTACTTC. Protein product: CASSLSGLAVLEETQYF.

The chain couples TRBV7-5 to TRBJ1-4. TRBV7-5 is marked as a pseudogene. The CDR3 has 19 amino acids. The CDR3 DNA follows: TGTGCCAGAAGCTTACGGGTTCCCATATCCGGGACTCCTGTAGAAAAACTGTTTTTT. Encoded protein: CARSLRVPISGTPVEKLFF.

This clone was recorded only once. The gene calls are TRBV6-5 and TRBJ2-5, with a tentative D call TRBD1 (6 bases). This CDR3 is 15 amino acids long. With 2 bases removed from V and 4 bases from J, the gap between germline ends came to 14 bases. Germline assignment: CDR1 MNHEY and CDR2 SVGAGI. This CDR3 is CASSYLGPRGETQYF. The DNA for the CDR3 is TGTGCCAGCAGTTACCTTGGACCCAGGGGAGAGACCCAGTACTTC.

The CDR3, as DNA: TGTGCCAGCAGTTTAGGCGGGGGGAACACTGAAGCTTTCTTT. This translates into CASSLGGGNTEAFF. This sequence joins TRBV28 and TRBJ1-1, with a tentative D call TRBD1 (5 bases). CDR3 length: 14 amino acids. Per the germline V gene, CDR1 is MDHEN and CDR2 is SYDVKM. The V and J ends lost 2 bases and 1 base respectively, with 8 bases between them.

The chain links TRBV5-1 to TRBJ2-1, with 7 bases identical to TRBD1. CDR3 length: 14 residues. Germline V lookup: CDR1 SGHRS, CDR2 YFSETQ. J lost 6 bases, V lost 0 bases, and 3 bases had no gene match. The CDR3 DNA follows: TGCGCCAGCAGCTTGGAGGGGGCGCCCAATGAGCAGTTCTTC. Translating gives CASSLEGAPNEQFF. The full variable domain, its missing parts supplied by reference TRBV5-1 and TRBJ2-1, is KAGVTQTPRYLIKTRGQQVTLSCSPISGHRSVSWYQQTPGQGLQFLFEYFSETQRNKGNFPGRFSGRQFSNSRSEMNVSTLELGDSALYLCASSLEGAPNEQFFGPGTRLTVL.

The J gene is TRBJ2-7, the V gene TRBV28, with 9 bases lining up with TRBD1. V lost 6 bases to trimming and J lost 4 bases; unmatched junction nucleotides: 10. This CDR3 spans 15 amino acids. CDR1 and CDR2 (germline): MDHEN, SYDVKM. CDR3 region: CASRESGTGSYEQYF. The CDR3 coding sequence is TGTGCCAGCAGGGAATCCGGGACAGGGTCGTACGAGCAGTACTTC.

This rearrangement joins TRBV7-9 to TRBJ1-5; 7 nucleotides agree with TRBD1. CDR1 is SEHNR and CDR2 is FQNEAQ in the germline V gene (reference sequence). CDR3 length: 14 amino acids. With V trimmed by 3 bases and J by 6 bases, 5 bases remained unmatched. The CDR3 region has the DNA TGTGCCAGCAGCTTTTCACAGGGGTTTCAGCCCCAGCATTTT. Translated, it gives CASSFSQGFQPQHF.

The chain is built from TRBV7-9 and TRBJ1-1; 11 bases are a match to TRBD1. The CDR3 sequence is 17 residues long. Trimming cost V 5 bases and J 3 bases; bases outside gene matches: 11. Looked up from germline, CDR1 is SEHNR and CDR2 is FQNEAQ (reference sequence). Here the CDR3 DNA reads TGTGCCAGCAGCCCTCTGGACAGGGGGCTGTGGGACACTGAAGCTTTCTTT. Amino acids: CASSPLDRGLWDTEAFF.

This clone was seen only a few times. The genes are TRBV10-3 and TRBJ2-3; 9 bases are shared with TRBD1. The germline CDR1 and CDR2 sequences are ENHRY and SYGVKD. The CDR3 runs to 16 residues. The V gene end was trimmed by 4 bases and the J gene end by 5 bases; junction bases not matched to a gene: 10. DNA for the CDR3: TGTGCCATCAGTGGTACCGGGACAGGGTTGGGAGATACGCAGTATTTT. It translates to CAISGTGTGLGDTQYF.

The J gene is TRBJ1-2, the V gene TRBV4-1, with 7 bases identical to TRBD1. CDR3 length equals 15 residues. Looked up from germline, CDR1 is MGHRA and CDR2 is YSYEKL. With 4 bases clipped from V and 3 bases from J, the junction kept 8 bases outside the gene matches. The chain's CDR3 is CASSLPFTGDYGYTF. CDR3 nucleotides: TGCGCCAGCAGCCTCCCCTTTACAGGGGACTATGGCTACACCTTC.

The chain employs TRBV20-1 and TRBJ2-1, with D perhaps matching TRBD1 (5 bases). V dropped 3 bases and J dropped 1 base, with 10 bases sitting between them. Germline CDR1 is DFQATT and CDR2 is SNEGSKA (reference sequence). This CDR3 region has 14 residues. The CDR3 DNA sequence: TGCAGTGCTAGTGTGTCAGGGTCCTACAATGAGCAGTTCTTC. It translates to CSASVSGSYNEQFF.

The genes are TRBV19 and TRBJ1-6; D perhaps matches TRBD1 (5 bases). The CDR3 totals 12 residues. The V end lost 4 bases, the J end lost 13 bases, and 11 bases lay between the germline ends. Germline values: CDR1 LNHDA, CDR2 SQIVND (reference sequence). CDR3 amino acids: CASSTVGGPLHF. CDR3 sequence (DNA): TGTGCCAGTAGTACCGTCGGGGGGCCCCTCCACTTT.

This clone was seen a single time. This chain uses TRBV6-1 with TRBJ1-2; no clear D. V was clipped by 1 base and J by 4 bases, with 10 bases between them. Looked up from germline, CDR1 is MNHNS and CDR2 is SASEGT. CDR3 length: 14 residues. CDR3 residues: CASSEGQRRYGYTF. The CDR3 DNA sequence: TGTGCCAGCAGTGAAGGGCAGCGTCGCTATGGCTACACCTTC.